This TCR beta chain was profiled in a study of pediatric ulcerative colitis. Sequencing used immunoSEQ multiplex PCR; TCRdb keeps in-frame clones, though not all of them. Of 60,000 to 75,000 clones in the sample, around 80% were seen once. Points on this clone: Its antigen is unidentified.

V lost 5 bases to trimming and J lost 4 bases; unmatched junction nucleotides: 6. The CDR3 runs to 16 residues. Germline V CDR1 and CDR2: MDHEN, SYDVKM. Study outcomes and limitations: Clonal expansions reduced rectal repertoire diversity in acute severe colitis.

The receptor's source is a boy between 10 and 17 years old with moderate ulcerative colitis. Sequencing used blood. This sequence joins TRBV28 and TRBJ2-1, with 12 bases fitting TRBD2. The CDR3: CASSLWTSGAYNEQFF. CDR3 coding DNA: TGTGCCAGCAGTCTCTGGACTAGCGGGGCATACAATGAGCAGTTCTTC.